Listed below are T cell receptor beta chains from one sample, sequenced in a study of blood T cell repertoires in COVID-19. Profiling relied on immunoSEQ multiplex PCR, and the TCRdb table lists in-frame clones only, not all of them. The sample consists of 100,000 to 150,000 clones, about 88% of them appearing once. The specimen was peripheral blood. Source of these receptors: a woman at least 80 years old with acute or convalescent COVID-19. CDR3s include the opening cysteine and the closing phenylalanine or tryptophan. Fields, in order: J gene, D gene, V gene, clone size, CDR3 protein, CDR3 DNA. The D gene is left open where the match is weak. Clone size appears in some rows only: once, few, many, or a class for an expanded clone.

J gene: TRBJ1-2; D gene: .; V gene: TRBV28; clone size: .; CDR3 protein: CASSLSAAPAAAF; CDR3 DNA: TGTGCCAGCAGTTTAAGTGCGGCCCCCGCGGCCGCCTTC
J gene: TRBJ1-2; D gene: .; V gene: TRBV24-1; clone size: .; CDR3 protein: CATSASQAGAGGYTF; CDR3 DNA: TGTGCCACCAGTGCCTCCCAGGCGGGGGCGGGTGGCTACACCTTC
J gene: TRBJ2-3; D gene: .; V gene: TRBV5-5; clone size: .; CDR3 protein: CASSLANVGGDRQYF; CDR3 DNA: TGTGCCAGCAGCTTGGCCAATGTCGGGGGGGACAGGCAGTATTTT
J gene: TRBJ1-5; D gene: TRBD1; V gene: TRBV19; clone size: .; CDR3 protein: CASSTGQGSAQPQHF; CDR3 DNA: TGTGCCAGTAGTACGGGACAGGGCTCCGCTCAGCCCCAGCATTTT
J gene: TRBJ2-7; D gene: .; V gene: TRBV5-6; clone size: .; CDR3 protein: CASSFVTGYEQYF; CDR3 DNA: TGTGCCAGCAGCTTTGTTACAGGCTACGAGCAGTACTTC
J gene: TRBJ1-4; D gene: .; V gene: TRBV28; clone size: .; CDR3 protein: CASSLPGEKLFF; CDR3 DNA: TGTGCCAGCAGTTTGCCAGGGGAAAAACTGTTTTTT
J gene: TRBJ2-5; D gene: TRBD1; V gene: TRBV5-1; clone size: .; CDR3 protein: CASSPWPDREETQYF; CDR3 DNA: TGCGCCAGCAGCCCATGGCCAGACAGGGAGGAGACCCAGTACTTC
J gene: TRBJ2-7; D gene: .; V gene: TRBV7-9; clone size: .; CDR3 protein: CASSLVLSGYEQYF; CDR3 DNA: TGTGCCAGCAGCTTAGTCCTTTCGGGCTACGAGCAGTACTTC
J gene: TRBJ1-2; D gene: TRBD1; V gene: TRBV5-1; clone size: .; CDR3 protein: CASSTRTGDGYTF; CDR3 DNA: TGCGCCAGCAGCACTCGGACAGGGGACGGCTACACCTTC
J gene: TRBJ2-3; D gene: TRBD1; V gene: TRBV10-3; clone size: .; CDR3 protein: CAIRGGQGDTQYF; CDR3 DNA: TGTGCCATCCGAGGGGGACAGGGAGATACGCAGTATTTT
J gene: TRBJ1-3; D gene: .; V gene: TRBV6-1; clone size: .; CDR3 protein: CASSEPEARSIYF; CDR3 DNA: TGTGCCAGCAGTGAACCCGAGGCCAGATCCATATATTTT
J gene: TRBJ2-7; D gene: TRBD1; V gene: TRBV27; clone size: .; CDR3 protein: CASSLDREYEQYF; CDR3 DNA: TGTGCCAGCAGTTTAGACAGGGAATACGAGCAGTACTTC
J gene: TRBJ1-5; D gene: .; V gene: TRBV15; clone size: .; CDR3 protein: CATSREPGGNQPQHF; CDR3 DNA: TGTGCCACCAGCAGAGAACCAGGTGGGAATCAGCCCCAGCATTTT
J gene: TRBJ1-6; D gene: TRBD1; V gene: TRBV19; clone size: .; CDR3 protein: CASSPNWDRRNSPLHF; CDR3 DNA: TGTGCCAGTAGTCCAAATTGGGACAGGCGTAATTCACCCCTCCACTTT
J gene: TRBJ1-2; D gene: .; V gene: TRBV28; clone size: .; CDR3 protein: CASSLFGYGYTF; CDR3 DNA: TGTGCCAGCAGTTTATTCGGCTATGGCTACACCTTC
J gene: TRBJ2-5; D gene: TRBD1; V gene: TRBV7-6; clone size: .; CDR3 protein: CASSLPLGQEETQYF; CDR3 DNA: TGTGCCAGCAGCTTGCCCTTGGGACAGGAAGAGACCCAGTACTTC
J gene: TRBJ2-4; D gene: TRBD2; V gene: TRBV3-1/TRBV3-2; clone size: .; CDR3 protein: CASSQDSGAGLAKNIQYF; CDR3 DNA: TGTGCCAGCAGCCAAGATAGCGGAGCGGGGCTAGCCAAAAACATTCAGTACTTC
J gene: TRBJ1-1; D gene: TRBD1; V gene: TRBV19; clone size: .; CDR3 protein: CASSRGTGLNTEAFF; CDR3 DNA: TGTGCCAGTAGTAGAGGGACAGGACTGAACACTGAAGCTTTCTTT
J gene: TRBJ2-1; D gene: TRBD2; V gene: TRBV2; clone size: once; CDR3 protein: CASRVRLAGGIYNEQFF; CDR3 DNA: TGTGCCAGCAGAGTACGACTAGCGGGGGGGATATACAATGAGCAGTTCTTC
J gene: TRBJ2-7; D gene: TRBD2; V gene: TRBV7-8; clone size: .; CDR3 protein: CASSFGLGIYEQYF; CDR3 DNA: TGTGCCAGCAGCTTCGGACTAGGAATCTACGAGCAGTACTTC
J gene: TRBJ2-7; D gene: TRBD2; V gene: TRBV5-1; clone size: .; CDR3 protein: CASSPGTSGPYEQYF; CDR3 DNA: TGCGCCAGCAGCCCCGGGACTAGCGGACCCTACGAGCAGTACTTC
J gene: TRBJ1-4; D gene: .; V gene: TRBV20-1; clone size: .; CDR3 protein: CSASVYANEKLFF; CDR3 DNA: TGCAGTGCTAGTGTGTATGCTAATGAAAAACTGTTTTTT
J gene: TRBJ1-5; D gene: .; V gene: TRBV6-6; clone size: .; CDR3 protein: CASSSQQGSNQPQHF; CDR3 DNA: TGTGCCAGCAGTTCCCAACAGGGAAGCAATCAGCCCCAGCATTTT
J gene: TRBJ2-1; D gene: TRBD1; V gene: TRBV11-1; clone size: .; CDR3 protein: CASSTGQGAANEQFF; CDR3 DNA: TGTGCCAGCAGTACGGGACAGGGGGCGGCCAATGAGCAGTTCTTC
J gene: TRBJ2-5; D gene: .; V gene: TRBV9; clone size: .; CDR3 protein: CASSSPGEWETQYF; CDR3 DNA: TGTGCCAGCAGCTCCCCCGGGGAATGGGAGACCCAGTACTTC
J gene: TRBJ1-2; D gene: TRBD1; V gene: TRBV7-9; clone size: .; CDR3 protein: CASSDRQGGNGYTF; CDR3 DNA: TGTGCCAGCAGCGACCGACAGGGAGGCAACGGCTACACCTTC
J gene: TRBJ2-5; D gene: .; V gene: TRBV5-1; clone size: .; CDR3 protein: CASSQRETQYF; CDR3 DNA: TGCGCCAGCAGCCAGAGGGAGACCCAGTACTTC
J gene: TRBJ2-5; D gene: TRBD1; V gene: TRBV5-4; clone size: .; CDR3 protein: CASSSTGDRETQYF; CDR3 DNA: TGTGCCAGCAGCTCCACAGGGGATCGAGAGACCCAGTACTTC
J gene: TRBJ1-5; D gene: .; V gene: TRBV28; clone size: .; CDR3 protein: CASSSAGAGQPQHF; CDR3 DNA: TGTGCCAGCAGTTCGGCGGGCGCGGGTCAGCCCCAGCATTTT
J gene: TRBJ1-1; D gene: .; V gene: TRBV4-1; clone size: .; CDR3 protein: CASSQVGLEEAFF; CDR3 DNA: TGCGCCAGCAGCCAAGTGGGTCTAGAGGAAGCTTTCTTT
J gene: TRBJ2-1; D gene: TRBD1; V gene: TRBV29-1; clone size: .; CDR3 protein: CSAAPYHPVTSTGRSYNEQFF; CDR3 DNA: TGCAGCGCTGCACCGTATCACCCGGTGACCTCGACAGGGCGCTCCTACAATGAGCAGTTCTTC
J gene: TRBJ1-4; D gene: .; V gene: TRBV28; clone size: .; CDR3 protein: CASSTGSKAGEKLFF; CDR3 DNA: TGTGCCAGCAGTACCGGGTCTAAGGCTGGTGAAAAACTGTTTTTT
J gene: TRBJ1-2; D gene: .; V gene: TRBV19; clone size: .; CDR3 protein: CASSFRANYGYTF; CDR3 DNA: TGTGCCAGTAGTTTCAGGGCTAACTATGGCTACACCTTC
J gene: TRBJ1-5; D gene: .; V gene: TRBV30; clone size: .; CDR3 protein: CACPAQGIYSNQPQHF; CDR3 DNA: TGTGCCTGCCCCGCACAGGGAATATATAGCAATCAGCCCCAGCATTTT
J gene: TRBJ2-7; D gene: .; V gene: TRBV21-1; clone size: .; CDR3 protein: CASSKRGGQTYEQYF; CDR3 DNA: TGTGCCAGCAGCAAAAGGGGAGGACAAACCTACGAGCAGTACTTC
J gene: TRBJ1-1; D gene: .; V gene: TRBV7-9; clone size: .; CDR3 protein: CASSRRENTEAFF; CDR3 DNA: TGTGCCAGCAGCCGCCGGGAGAACACTGAAGCTTTCTTT
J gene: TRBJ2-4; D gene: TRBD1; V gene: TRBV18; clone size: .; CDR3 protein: CASSPAGQGRDIQYF; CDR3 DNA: TGTGCCAGCTCACCGGCGGGACAGGGAAGAGACATTCAGTACTTC
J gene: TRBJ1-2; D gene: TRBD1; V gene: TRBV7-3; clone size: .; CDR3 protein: CASSLTFSRDRAEYTF; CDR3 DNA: TGTGCCAGCAGCTTAACGTTCTCCCGGGACAGGGCGGAGTACACCTTC
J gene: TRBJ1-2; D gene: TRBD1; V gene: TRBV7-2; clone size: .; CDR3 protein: CASSLGGQGDGYTF; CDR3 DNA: TGTGCCAGCAGCTTAGGGGGCCAGGGGGATGGCTACACCTTC
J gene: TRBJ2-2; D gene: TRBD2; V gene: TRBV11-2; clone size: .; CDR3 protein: CASSLVLAGGGELFF; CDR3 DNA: TGTGCCAGCAGCTTAGTACTAGCGGGTGGCGGGGAGCTGTTTTTT
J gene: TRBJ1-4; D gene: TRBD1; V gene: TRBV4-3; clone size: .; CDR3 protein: CASSQEPGQGKEKLFF; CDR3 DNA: TGCGCCAGCAGCCAGGAGCCGGGACAGGGGAAGGAAAAACTGTTTTTT
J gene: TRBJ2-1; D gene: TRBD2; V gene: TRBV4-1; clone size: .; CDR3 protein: CASGKSGGAIPNEQFF; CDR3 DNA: TGCGCCAGCGGCAAAAGCGGGGGGGCGATACCTAATGAGCAGTTCTTC
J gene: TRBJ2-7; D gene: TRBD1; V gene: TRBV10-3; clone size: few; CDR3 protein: CAITGDRGNEQYF; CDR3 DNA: TGTGCCATCACTGGAGACAGGGGCAACGAGCAGTACTTC
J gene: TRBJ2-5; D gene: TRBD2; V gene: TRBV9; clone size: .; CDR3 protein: CASSVAGGIQETQYF; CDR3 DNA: TGTGCCAGCAGCGTAGCGGGGGGGATCCAAGAGACCCAGTACTTC
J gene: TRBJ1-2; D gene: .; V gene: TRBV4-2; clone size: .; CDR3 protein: CASSQGPGRLYGYTF; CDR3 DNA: TGTGCCAGCAGCCAAGGCCCAGGGCGACTCTATGGCTACACCTTC
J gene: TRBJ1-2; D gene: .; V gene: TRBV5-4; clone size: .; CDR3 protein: CASSRAGGIGYGYTF; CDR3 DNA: TGTGCCAGCAGCCGGGCGGGGGGGATCGGCTATGGCTACACCTTC